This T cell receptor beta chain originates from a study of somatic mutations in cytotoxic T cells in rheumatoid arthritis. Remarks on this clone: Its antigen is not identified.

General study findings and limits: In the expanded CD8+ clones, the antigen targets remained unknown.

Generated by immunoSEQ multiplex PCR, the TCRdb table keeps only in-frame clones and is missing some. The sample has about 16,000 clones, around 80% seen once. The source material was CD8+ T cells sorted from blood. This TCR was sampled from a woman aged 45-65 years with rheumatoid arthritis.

CDR3 in DNA: TGTGCCAGCAGTGAAGCGGGACTAGCGGGAAAAGAGACCCAGTACTTC. This gives the protein CASSEAGLAGKETQYF. V usage is TRBV6-1 and J usage is TRBJ2-5, with 13 nucleotides matching TRBD2. The V and J ends lost 0 bases and 3 bases, in that order; junction bases with no gene match: 1. The CDR3 extends over 16 amino acids. Germline CDR1 MNHNS, CDR2 SASEGT.